The 21 T cell receptor beta chains below were found in one sample sequenced in a study of identical twins. TCRdb redid the calling of the 5' RACE reads with MiXCR, one entry per CDR3 protein. The repertoire includes nearly 200,000 distinct CDR3 sequences, more than 15% of them detected once, and 40% sits in the top ten. This sample was shared with a second study, whose subject was T cells expressing NK-cell markers.

The source material was CD8+ T cells sorted from blood. These receptors all stem from a young woman in good health.

This clonotype was seen many times. This chain links TRBV15 with TRBJ2-3; no clear D gene. CDR1 and CDR2 from the germline V gene are LNHNV and YYDKDF (reference sequence). The length of the CDR3 is 15 residues. Deletions cut 3 bases from V and 2 bases from J, with 12 bases between. The CDR3 protein is CATSSRAHITDTQYF. In nucleotides, the CDR3 is TGTGCCACCAGCAGCCGGGCCCATATCACAGATACGCAGTATTTT.

This clonotype was observed a handful of times. CDR3 region: CASSWTPYEQYF. CDR3 DNA: TGTGCCAGCAGCTGGACCCCCTACGAGCAGTACTTC. V is TRBV5-5 and J is TRBJ2-7; D ambiguous. This CDR3 has 12 residues. V was pared by 3 bases and J by 2 bases, with 6 bases between. CDR1 is SGHKS and CDR2 is YYEKEE in the germline V gene (reference sequence).

In this sample, this clonotype turned up a few times. The chain combines TRBV9 with TRBJ1-2; D not resolved. Trimming shortened V by 3 bases and J by 7 bases, and 7 bases separated the two germline ends. The CDR3 spans 11 residues. The germline V gene encodes CDR1 SGDLS and CDR2 YYNGEE. The CDR3 nucleotides are TGTGCCAGCAGCGGACGGAGTGGCTACACCTTC. It specifies CASSGRSGYTF.

This clonotype has ten or more counts. The J gene is TRBJ1-1, the V gene TRBV12-3 or TRBV12-4; tentative D call: TRBD1 (5 bases). This CDR3 has 13 amino acids. Trimming left V 5 bases short and J 5 bases short, with 12 bases between. The CDR3 DNA sequence: TGTGCCAGCAGTGACAGCACCGCGACTGAAGCTTTCTTT. Its protein is CASSDSTATEAFF.

The chain is built from TRBV11-2 and TRBJ2-2, with 12 bases fitting TRBD1. V lost 6 bases, J lost 6 bases, and 5 bases stayed unmatched. This CDR3 has 15 amino acids. Germline CDR1 and CDR2: SGHAT and FQNNGV. The CDR3 DNA is TGTGCCAGCAGGTCCGGGACAGGGGGCCCCGGGGAGCTGTTTTTT. This sequence encodes CASRSGTGGPGELFF.

This clonotype has more than one count but fewer than ten. The J gene is TRBJ1-2, the V gene TRBV21-1. TRBV21-1 has pseudogene status. This CDR3 spans 14 amino acids. The CDR3: CASEKGPLSYGYTF. In DNA, the CDR3 is TGTGCCAGCGAAAAGGGTCCTTTGAGTTATGGCTACACCTTC.

This sequence joins TRBV27 and TRBJ2-5; D unclear. V lost 3 bases to trimming and J lost 1 base, with 6 bases between them. Germline CDR1 MNHEY, CDR2 SMNVEV (reference sequence). The CDR3 is 13 amino acids. In nucleotides, the CDR3 is TGTGCCAGCAGTTTTATCAGCCAAGAGACCCAGTACTTC. This translates into CASSFISQETQYF.

There are many counts of this clonotype. The V call is TRBV12-3 or TRBV12-4, the J call TRBJ2-7; D possibly corresponds to TRBD1 (5 bases). The V end was cut by 4 bases, the J end by 2 bases, with 12 bases between. The CDR3 covers 14 residues. CDR3 amino acids: CASSSLDRPYEQYF. The DNA for the CDR3 is TGTGCCAGCAGTTCGCTCGACAGACCCTACGAGCAGTACTTC.

This clonotype was seen more than once but under ten times. The gene calls are TRBV9 and TRBJ2-2; D possibly corresponds to TRBD1 (7 bases). V shed 4 bases and J shed 7 bases, with 14 bases lying between them. CDR1 SGDLS and CDR2 YYNGEE come from the germline V gene. The CDR3 runs 14 residues. This CDR3 is CASSPGGLSGELFF. The CDR3 DNA reads TGTGCCAGCAGCCCAGGGGGACTGAGCGGGGAGCTGTTTTTT.

This chain uses TRBV9 with TRBJ2-2, with a tentative D call TRBD2 (7 bases). Germline lookup yields CDR1 SGDLS and CDR2 YYNGEE. Trimming pared 0 bases from V and 16 bases from J, leaving 13 bases between. The length of the CDR3 is 12 residues. The CDR3 nucleotides read TGTGCCAGCAGCGTAGAAGGGGGGGCCCCGTTTTTT. It translates to CASSVEGGAPFF.

This rearrangement joins TRBV7-9 to TRBJ2-3; D not certain. V was pared by 3 bases and J by 4 bases, with 11 bases between. The CDR3 runs to 14 residues. Germline loops: CDR1 SEHNR, CDR2 FQNEAQ (reference sequence). The CDR3 here is CASSLGPPADTQYF. CDR3 DNA: TGTGCCAGCAGCTTGGGCCCCCCGGCAGATACGCAGTATTTT. Full variable domain (rest looked up from reference TRBV7-9 and TRBJ2-3): DTGVSQNPRHKITKRGQNVTFRCDPISEHNRLYWYRQTLGQGPEFLTYFQNEAQLEKSRLLSDRFSAERPKGSFSTLEIQRTEQGDSAMYLCASSLGPPADTQYFGPGTRLTVL.

This clonotype was seen at least ten times. The gene calls are TRBV12-3 or TRBV12-4 and TRBJ1-1; D might be TRBD1 (5 bases). The CDR3 covers 12 residues. Between the trimmed V and J ends, which lost 8 bases and 0 bases, there was a span of 7 bases. The CDR3 DNA reads TGTGCCAGCGCCAGGGTGAACACTGAAGCTTTCTTT. The encoded protein is CASARVNTEAFF.

The chain joins TRBV27 to TRBJ2-1; maybe TRBD1 (7 bases). V gave up 5 bases and J gave up 1 base, with 18 bases separating them. The CDR3 has 17 amino acids. CDR1 and CDR2 (germline): MNHEY, SMNVEV (reference sequence). CDR3 nucleotides: TGTGCCAGCAGTCCTAGTCAGGGGGGTACATCCTACAATGAGCAGTTCTTC. This sequence encodes CASSPSQGGTSYNEQFF.

There are a few counts of this clonotype. This chain uses TRBV20-1 with TRBJ2-1, with 12 bases that match TRBD2. Germline CDR1 is DFQATT and CDR2 is SNEGSKA (reference sequence). The CDR3 loop spans 17 amino acids. V was clipped by 5 bases and J by 11 bases; unmatched bases: 19. CDR3 sequence: CSAPYAGATLAGGQQFF. Here the CDR3 DNA reads TGCAGTGCTCCTTATGCCGGGGCCACACTAGCGGGGGGCCAGCAGTTCTTC.

The chain couples TRBV10-1 to TRBJ2-7; TRBD1 matches at 10 bases. The CDR3 has 14 residues. The ends lost 7 bases at V and 2 bases at J; junction bases unmatched: 5. The germline V gene encodes CDR1 WNHNN and CDR2 SYGVQD (reference sequence). For the CDR3, the DNA is TGCGCCAGCACTCCGGGACAGGGGCCCTACGAGCAGTACTTC. Its protein product is CASTPGQGPYEQYF.

This clonotype turned up a few times. The J gene is TRBJ2-2, the V gene TRBV5-1; D might be TRBD1 or TRBD2, each matching 5 bases. The CDR3 spans 16 residues. V dropped 3 bases and J dropped 4 bases, with 16 bases sitting between them. Germline CDR1 reads SGHRS; CDR2 reads YFSETQ. The chain's CDR3 is CASSYRDGVLTGELFF. The CDR3 DNA follows: TGCGCCAGCAGCTACCGGGACGGAGTACTCACCGGGGAGCTGTTTTTT.

This clonotype was detected only a few times. The chain has TRBV5-1 and TRBJ2-5; no clear D. In germline, CDR1 is SGHRS, CDR2 YFSETQ. This CDR3 is 15 amino acids long. Trimming stripped 4 bases from V and 1 base from J, with 14 bases between. As DNA, the CDR3 is TGCGCCAGCAGCCCCGCGGTAAACGGCCAAGAGACCCAGTACTTC. This translates into CASSPAVNGQETQYF.

V and J are TRBV12-3 or TRBV12-4 and TRBJ1-2, with no clear D. The length of the CDR3 is 15 residues. Between the trimmed V and J ends, which lost 4 bases and 0 bases, there was a span of 12 bases. CDR3 DNA: TGTGCCAGCAGTTCCCATATGGGTGCTAACTATGGCTACACCTTC. Its protein is CASSSHMGANYGYTF.

This clonotype turned up a few times. The rearrangement uses TRBV20-1 and TRBJ2-3, with TRBD1 as a possible D gene (6 bases). Trimming removed 3 bases at V and 2 bases at J, with 18 bases between. The CDR3 is made up of 16 amino acids. The V gene's germline CDR1 is DFQATT and CDR2 SNEGSKA (reference sequence). The CDR3 is CSASPPGHLNTDTQYF. The DNA of the CDR3 is TGCAGTGCTAGCCCGCCGGGACACCTTAACACAGATACGCAGTATTTT.

In this sample, this clonotype turned up a few times. V is TRBV6-1 and J is TRBJ1-5, with D uncertain. This CDR3 contains 15 residues. Trimming stripped 3 bases from V and 2 bases from J, with 11 bases between. Germline-derived CDR1 and CDR2 are MNHNS and SASEGT. The CDR3 coding sequence is TGTGCCAGCAGTGATGAGGGTGTAGGCAATCAGCCCCAGCATTTT. It translates to CASSDEGVGNQPQHF.

The rearrangement uses TRBV20-1 and TRBJ1-1; possible D gene TRBD1, 5 bases. The V gene lost 5 bases and the J gene lost 3 bases, with 16 bases spanning the gap. CDR3 length equals 14 residues. Germline CDR1 and CDR2: DFQATT and SNEGSKA (reference sequence). The CDR3 bases are TGCAGTGCTTGGGTCCAGGGAGGGGACACTGAAGCTTTCTTT. Amino acid sequence: CSAWVQGGDTEAFF.